The rows below give T cell receptor beta chains drawn from one sample of a study of T cell changes during pregnancy in multiple sclerosis. Clones were read by immunoSEQ multiplex PCR, and TCRdb kept only the in-frame ones, dropping some. The table shows under 50,000 clones, with 93% occurring only once. The source was CD8+ T cells from peripheral blood mononuclear cells, collected in the third trimester of pregnancy. These receptors all stem from a female donor with multiple sclerosis, enrolled in a pregnancy study. CDR3s include the opening cysteine and the closing phenylalanine or tryptophan. The order of the fields is CDR3 protein, CDR3 DNA, V gene, D gene, clone size, J gene. The D gene is left open where the match is weak. Not all rows give a size; the values are once, few, many and, for expanded clones, a class.

cdr3_aa: CASSPYQETQYF
cdr3_nt: TGTGCCAGCAGCCCGTACCAAGAGACCCAGTACTTC
v_call: TRBV5-6
d_call: .
clone_size: .
j_call: TRBJ2-5

cdr3_aa: CASSPLEARGAFF
cdr3_nt: TGTGCCAGCAGCCCCTTAGAGGCGCGGGGGGCTTTCTTT
v_call: TRBV5-4
d_call: .
clone_size: .
j_call: TRBJ1-1

cdr3_aa: CASSFGAQPQHF
cdr3_nt: TGTGCCAGTAGTTTCGGTGCTCAGCCCCAGCATTTT
v_call: TRBV19
d_call: .
clone_size: .
j_call: TRBJ1-5

cdr3_aa: CASSSRGPEVDTQYF
cdr3_nt: TGTGCCAGCAGCTCCAGGGGTCCGGAGGTAGATACGCAGTATTTT
v_call: TRBV4-2
d_call: .
clone_size: .
j_call: TRBJ2-3

cdr3_aa: CASSPEAGGPADTQYF
cdr3_nt: TGTGCCAGCAGCCCCGAGGCGGGGGGGCCCGCAGATACGCAGTATTTT
v_call: TRBV6-4
d_call: TRBD2
clone_size: once
j_call: TRBJ2-3

cdr3_aa: CASSILQGGEQYF
cdr3_nt: TGTGCCAGTAGTATCCTCCAGGGGGGCGAGCAGTACTTC
v_call: TRBV19
d_call: .
clone_size: .
j_call: TRBJ2-7

cdr3_aa: CASSPGLVFVWSDTQYF
cdr3_nt: TGTGCCAGCAGCCCCGGACTAGTCTTTGTCTGGTCGGATACGCAGTATTTT
v_call: TRBV5-4
d_call: TRBD2
clone_size: .
j_call: TRBJ2-3

cdr3_aa: CATEAGGASQPQHF
cdr3_nt: TGTGCCACCGAAGCTGGAGGGGCGAGTCAGCCCCAGCATTTT
v_call: TRBV15
d_call: .
clone_size: .
j_call: TRBJ1-5

cdr3_aa: CASSRTGSGFGYTF
cdr3_nt: TGTGCCAGCAGCAGGACAGGGTCAGGGTTTGGCTACACCTTC
v_call: TRBV16
d_call: TRBD1
clone_size: .
j_call: TRBJ1-2

cdr3_aa: CASSVGTGEAFF
cdr3_nt: TGTGCCAGCAGCGTTGGGACAGGGGAAGCTTTCTTT
v_call: TRBV5-6
d_call: TRBD1
clone_size: .
j_call: TRBJ1-1

cdr3_aa: CASSSMGQRRGYTF
cdr3_nt: TGTGCCAGCAGTAGCATGGGACAGCGAAGGGGCTACACCTTC
v_call: TRBV2
d_call: TRBD1
clone_size: .
j_call: TRBJ1-2

cdr3_aa: CASSQTGEQETQYF
cdr3_nt: TGTGCCAGCAGCCAAACAGGGGAACAAGAGACCCAGTACTTC
v_call: TRBV4-2
d_call: TRBD1
clone_size: .
j_call: TRBJ2-5

cdr3_aa: CASSWLAGGPSDEQFF
cdr3_nt: TGCGCCAGCAGCTGGTTAGCGGGGGGGCCGAGCGATGAGCAGTTCTTC
v_call: TRBV5-1
d_call: TRBD2
clone_size: .
j_call: TRBJ2-1

cdr3_aa: CASSSTTKLAGGGDTQYF
cdr3_nt: TGTGCCAGCAGCTCAACCACAAAACTAGCGGGGGGTGGAGATACGCAGTATTTT
v_call: TRBV5-4
d_call: TRBD2
clone_size: few
j_call: TRBJ2-3

cdr3_aa: CASSLESGTDQETQYF
cdr3_nt: TGTGCCAGCAGCTTGGAATCCGGGACAGACCAAGAGACCCAGTACTTC
v_call: TRBV5-6
d_call: TRBD1
clone_size: once
j_call: TRBJ2-5

cdr3_aa: CASSLSFVYTF
cdr3_nt: TGTGCCAGCAGCCTCTCCTTTGTCTACACCTTC
v_call: TRBV5-6
d_call: .
clone_size: .
j_call: TRBJ1-2

cdr3_aa: CASGLDLGRGAGGYGYTF
cdr3_nt: TGTGCTAGTGGTTTGGACCTTGGGCGGGGGGCCGGAGGGTATGGCTACACCTTC
v_call: TRBV12-5
d_call: .
clone_size: .
j_call: TRBJ1-2

cdr3_aa: CAGNERGTNEKLFF
cdr3_nt: TGTGCCGGGAATGAAAGAGGAACTAATGAAAAACTGTTTTTT
v_call: TRBV30
d_call: .
clone_size: .
j_call: TRBJ1-4

cdr3_aa: CASSFGPLAQETQYF
cdr3_nt: TGTGCCAGCAGCTTTGGGCCTCTAGCTCAAGAGACCCAGTACTTC
v_call: TRBV7-9
d_call: .
clone_size: once
j_call: TRBJ2-5

cdr3_aa: CSVEDIREGNTIYF
cdr3_nt: TGCAGCGTTGAAGATATCCGGGAGGGAAACACCATATATTTT
v_call: TRBV29-1
d_call: .
clone_size: .
j_call: TRBJ1-3

cdr3_aa: CASSVGSGGGGDTQYF
cdr3_nt: TGTGCCAGCAGCGTAGGGAGCGGGGGGGGAGGAGATACGCAGTATTTT
v_call: TRBV9
d_call: TRBD2
clone_size: few
j_call: TRBJ2-3

cdr3_aa: CASSVSTGGSGNTIYF
cdr3_nt: TGTGCCAGCAGCGTATCTACAGGGGGATCTGGAAACACCATATATTTT
v_call: TRBV7-9
d_call: TRBD1
clone_size: once
j_call: TRBJ1-3

cdr3_aa: CASSVGGTPQETQYF
cdr3_nt: TGTGCCAGCAGCGTAGGTGGGACACCACAAGAGACCCAGTACTTC
v_call: TRBV9
d_call: .
clone_size: .
j_call: TRBJ2-5

cdr3_aa: CASSPDKVYGYTF
cdr3_nt: TGTGCCAGTAGCCCGGACAAGGTATATGGCTACACCTTC
v_call: TRBV19
d_call: .
clone_size: .
j_call: TRBJ1-2

cdr3_aa: CASRRVQGAAYGYTF
cdr3_nt: TGTGCCAGCAGACGTGTCCAGGGGGCCGCGTATGGCTACACCTTC
v_call: TRBV7-9
d_call: TRBD1
clone_size: .
j_call: TRBJ1-2

cdr3_aa: CASSIRGQVNTEAFF
cdr3_nt: TGTGCCAGTAGTATCCGCGGACAGGTGAACACTGAAGCTTTCTTT
v_call: TRBV19
d_call: TRBD1
clone_size: .
j_call: TRBJ1-1

cdr3_aa: CATSRDRGPNTEAFF
cdr3_nt: TGTGCCACCAGCAGAGACAGGGGGCCGAACACTGAAGCTTTCTTT
v_call: TRBV15
d_call: TRBD1
clone_size: .
j_call: TRBJ1-1

cdr3_aa: CASSPEGAGETQYF
cdr3_nt: TGTGCCAGCAGCCCCGAGGGGGCCGGGGAGACCCAGTACTTC
v_call: TRBV9
d_call: TRBD1
clone_size: .
j_call: TRBJ2-5

cdr3_aa: CASSFSNEQFF
cdr3_nt: TGTGCCAGCAGCTTTAGCAATGAGCAGTTCTTC
v_call: TRBV5-5
d_call: .
clone_size: .
j_call: TRBJ2-1

cdr3_aa: CASSPTGTVSTLGANVLTF
cdr3_nt: TGTGCCAGTAGTCCCACCGGGACAGTATCAACTCTGGGCGCCAACGTCCTGACTTTC
v_call: TRBV19
d_call: TRBD1
clone_size: .
j_call: TRBJ2-6

cdr3_aa: CASSLGGVEQYF
cdr3_nt: TGTGCCAGCAGCTTGGGCGGGGTGGAGCAGTACTTC
v_call: TRBV11-2
d_call: .
clone_size: .
j_call: TRBJ2-7

cdr3_aa: CATSFDRKRDSNQPQHF
cdr3_nt: TGTGCCACCAGCTTTGACAGGAAAAGGGATAGCAATCAGCCCCAGCATTTT
v_call: TRBV15
d_call: .
clone_size: .
j_call: TRBJ1-5

cdr3_aa: CASSQVLGGKGYTF
cdr3_nt: TGTGCCAGCAGCCAAGTGTTGGGGGGGAAGGGCTACACCTTC
v_call: TRBV14
d_call: .
clone_size: .
j_call: TRBJ1-2

cdr3_aa: CASLETSSGNTIYF
cdr3_nt: TGTGCCAGTCTTGAGACTTCCTCTGGAAACACCATATATTTT
v_call: TRBV7-9
d_call: .
clone_size: .
j_call: TRBJ1-3

cdr3_aa: CASSQGGEADTQYF
cdr3_nt: TGTGCCAGCAGCCAGGGGGGCGAGGCAGATACGCAGTATTTT
v_call: TRBV6-5
d_call: .
clone_size: .
j_call: TRBJ2-3

cdr3_aa: CASSLVGTGDTEAFF
cdr3_nt: TGTGCCAGCAGCTTAGTGGGGACAGGGGACACTGAAGCTTTCTTT
v_call: TRBV13
d_call: TRBD1
clone_size: .
j_call: TRBJ1-1

cdr3_aa: CASSDTGQALYGYTF
cdr3_nt: TGTGCCAGCAGTGACACGGGACAGGCCCTCTATGGCTACACCTTC
v_call: TRBV6-4
d_call: TRBD1
clone_size: medium-sized
j_call: TRBJ1-2

cdr3_aa: CASSLTGGTETQYF
cdr3_nt: TGTGCCAGCAGCCTCACAGGGGGCACGGAGACCCAGTACTTC
v_call: TRBV7-3
d_call: TRBD1
clone_size: .
j_call: TRBJ2-5

cdr3_aa: CASSHPQGGSGELFF
cdr3_nt: TGCGCCAGCAGCCATCCTCAGGGGGGATCCGGGGAGCTGTTTTTT
v_call: TRBV4-1
d_call: .
clone_size: .
j_call: TRBJ2-2

cdr3_aa: CASSSHAGTGSGGYTF
cdr3_nt: TGTGCTAGCAGCTCCCACGCCGGGACAGGGAGCGGTGGCTACACCTTC
v_call: TRBV7-7
d_call: TRBD1
clone_size: .
j_call: TRBJ1-2

cdr3_aa: CASSIGRNYGYTF
cdr3_nt: TGTGCCAGTAGTATTGGGAGAAACTATGGCTACACCTTC
v_call: TRBV19
d_call: .
clone_size: .
j_call: TRBJ1-2

cdr3_aa: CASTSPWDVRRGRQETQYF
cdr3_nt: TGTGCCAGCACCTCCCCCTGGGATGTCCGAAGGGGGCGGCAAGAGACCCAGTACTTC
v_call: TRBV2
d_call: TRBD1
clone_size: .
j_call: TRBJ2-5

cdr3_aa: CARGLAWNNEQFF
cdr3_nt: TGTGCCCGAGGACTAGCCTGGAACAATGAGCAGTTCTTC
v_call: TRBV2
d_call: TRBD2
clone_size: .
j_call: TRBJ2-1

cdr3_aa: CASRGQGLFYGYTF
cdr3_nt: TGTGCCAGTAGGGGACAGGGACTGTTCTATGGCTACACCTTC
v_call: TRBV19
d_call: TRBD1
clone_size: once
j_call: TRBJ1-2

cdr3_aa: CASSPRDRRNQPQHF
cdr3_nt: TGTGCCAGCAGCCCCAGGGACAGGAGGAATCAGCCCCAGCATTTT
v_call: TRBV5-6
d_call: TRBD1
clone_size: .
j_call: TRBJ1-5

cdr3_aa: CASKETGIETQYF
cdr3_nt: TGTGCCAGTAAGGAGACAGGGATAGAGACCCAGTACTTC
v_call: TRBV19
d_call: TRBD1
clone_size: .
j_call: TRBJ2-5

cdr3_aa: CASSLVENSNTEAFF
cdr3_nt: TGTGCCAGCAGCTTGGTTGAGAACAGTAACACTGAAGCTTTCTTT
v_call: TRBV5-4
d_call: .
clone_size: .
j_call: TRBJ1-1

cdr3_aa: CASSYSTLYTGELFF
cdr3_nt: TGTGCCAGCAGTTACTCGACTCTGTACACCGGGGAGCTGTTTTTT
v_call: TRBV6-5
d_call: .
clone_size: .
j_call: TRBJ2-2

cdr3_aa: CADRGTVSTSGANVLTF
cdr3_nt: TGTGCCGACCGCGGGACAGTCTCAACGTCTGGGGCCAACGTCCTGACTTTC
v_call: TRBV18
d_call: .
clone_size: .
j_call: TRBJ2-6

cdr3_aa: CASSPLVLAGGFNEQFF
cdr3_nt: TGCGCCAGCAGCCCCTTGGTCCTAGCGGGGGGTTTTAATGAGCAGTTCTTC
v_call: TRBV5-1
d_call: TRBD2
clone_size: .
j_call: TRBJ2-1

cdr3_aa: CASSMWTSGGYNEQFF
cdr3_nt: TGTGCCAGCAGCATGTGGACTAGCGGGGGCTACAATGAGCAGTTCTTC
v_call: TRBV21-1
d_call: .
clone_size: .
j_call: TRBJ2-1

cdr3_aa: CASSPTAGGGRYEQYF
cdr3_nt: TGTGCCAGCAGCCCAACCGCGGGGGGGGGAAGGTACGAGCAGTACTTC
v_call: TRBV5-4
d_call: TRBD2
clone_size: .
j_call: TRBJ2-7

cdr3_aa: CAWPGGGRPGELFF
cdr3_nt: TGTGCCTGGCCCGGGGGGGGCCGTCCCGGGGAGCTGTTTTTT
v_call: TRBV30
d_call: TRBD2
clone_size: .
j_call: TRBJ2-2

cdr3_aa: CASSHSTGTSSNEQFF
cdr3_nt: TGTGCCAGCAGCCACTCAACTGGGACTAGCTCTAATGAGCAGTTCTTC
v_call: TRBV7-9
d_call: TRBD2
clone_size: .
j_call: TRBJ2-1

cdr3_aa: CASSEGTGGGTEAFF
cdr3_nt: TGTGCCAGCAGTGAAGGAACAGGGGGTGGCACTGAAGCTTTCTTT
v_call: TRBV6-4
d_call: TRBD1
clone_size: .
j_call: TRBJ1-1

cdr3_aa: CASSETGTAVDTQYF
cdr3_nt: TGTGCCAGCAGTGAGACAGGGACGGCGGTGGATACGCAGTATTTT
v_call: TRBV6-4
d_call: TRBD1
clone_size: medium-sized
j_call: TRBJ2-3

cdr3_aa: CASSPGTGGYEQYF
cdr3_nt: TGTGCCAGCAGCCCCGGGACAGGGGGCTACGAGCAGTACTTC
v_call: TRBV5-6
d_call: TRBD1
clone_size: .
j_call: TRBJ2-7

cdr3_aa: CSVGGTGSEAFF
cdr3_nt: TGCAGCGTGGGGGGGACCGGATCTGAAGCTTTCTTT
v_call: TRBV29-1
d_call: .
clone_size: .
j_call: TRBJ1-1

cdr3_aa: CAWDWGRGAEAFF
cdr3_nt: TGTGCCTGGGACTGGGGAAGGGGTGCTGAAGCTTTCTTT
v_call: TRBV30
d_call: .
clone_size: .
j_call: TRBJ1-1

cdr3_aa: CASSEWEGGGALEQYF
cdr3_nt: TGTGCCAGCAGTGAATGGGAGGGCGGCGGGGCCCTCGAGCAGTACTTC
v_call: TRBV2
d_call: TRBD2
clone_size: .
j_call: TRBJ2-7